This TCR beta chain was profiled in a study of blood T cell repertoires in COVID-19. Symptom resolution, clearance, or two negative PCRs marked the recovered donors of Cohort 3. Deletions cut 6 bases from V and 0 bases from J, with 5 bases between. The germline V gene encodes CDR1 SGHVS and CDR2 FNYEAQ. The CDR3 spans 13 residues. TCRdb keeps only in-frame clones here, not all; method: immunoSEQ multiplex PCR. The table shows about 140,000 clones, with about 85% occurring only once. The TCR sequence derives from a woman aged 35 to 49 who had recovered from COVID-19. The sample was PBMCs or T cells enriched from blood (not recorded which). The V call is TRBV7-6, the J call TRBJ2-2; D might be TRBD2 (5 bases). This chain's CDR3 is CASRLANTGELFF. The CDR3 DNA reads as TGTGCCAGCAGACTAGCGAACACCGGGGAGCTGTTTTTT.